This T cell receptor (beta chain) was captured in a study of radiation and T cells in renal cell carcinoma. This clone was observed a few times. The method was immunoSEQ multiplex PCR; TCRdb's version includes in-frame clones alone and lacks a portion of them. The sample has around 130,000 clones, 81% seen once. Time point noted: blood 2 weeks post-SBRT. Noted treatment: 15 Gy SBRT to primary tumor, nephrectomy 4 weeks later. The specimen comprised blood, sampled from a patient whose treatment included radiotherapy and nephrectomy. The sequence came from a woman aged 60-75 years with renal cell carcinoma.

CDR3 nucleotide sequence: TGTGCCAGCAGCTTGGAGTCCACTGAAGCTTTCTTT. Its protein product is CASSLESTEAFF. V gene TRBV5-5 combines with J gene TRBJ1-1; no firm D call. Germline V gene data show CDR1 as SGHKS and CDR2 as YYEKEE (reference sequence). This CDR3 spans 12 amino acids. Trimming shortened V by 0 bases and J by 4 bases, and 4 bases separated the two germline ends.